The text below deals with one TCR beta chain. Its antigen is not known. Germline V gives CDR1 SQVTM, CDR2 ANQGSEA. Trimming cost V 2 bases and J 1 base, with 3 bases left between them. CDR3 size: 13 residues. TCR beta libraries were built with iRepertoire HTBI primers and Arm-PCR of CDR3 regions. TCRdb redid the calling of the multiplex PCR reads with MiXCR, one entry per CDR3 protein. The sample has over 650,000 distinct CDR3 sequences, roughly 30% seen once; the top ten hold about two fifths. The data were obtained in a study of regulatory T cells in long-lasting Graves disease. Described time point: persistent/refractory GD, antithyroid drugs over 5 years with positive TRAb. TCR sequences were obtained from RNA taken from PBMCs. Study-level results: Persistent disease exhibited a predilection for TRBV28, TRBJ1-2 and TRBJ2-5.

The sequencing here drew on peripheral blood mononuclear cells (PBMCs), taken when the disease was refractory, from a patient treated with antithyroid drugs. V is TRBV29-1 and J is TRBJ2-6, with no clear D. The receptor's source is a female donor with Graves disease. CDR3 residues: CSVESSGANVLTF. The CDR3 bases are TGCAGCGTTGAATCTTCTGGGGCCAACGTCCTGACTTTC.